This TCR beta chain was obtained from a study of shared clonotypes between healthy human individuals. Across the study: Participating donors consisted of a couple of women and a few men aged 18 to 49. CD4 naive and CD4 memory each took three plates per donor, while CD8 naive took two and CD8 memory one.

Study outcomes and limitations: Clonotype sharing among donors was expected to depend on sequencing depth.

The CDR3 consists of 13 residues. V lost 4 bases, J lost 4 bases, and 10 bases lay in between. Per germline, CDR1 MNHNS and CDR2 SASEGT. With respect to this clone: The antigen remains undetermined.

Profiled with immunoSEQ multiplex PCR; TCRdb holds only in-frame clones, not every one. The sample comprises approximately 2.4 million clones, approximately 94% of which are singletons, and 0.1% to 0.15% rests with the top ten. This chain joins TRBV6-1 and TRBJ2-5, with D perhaps matching TRBD1 (6 bases). This receptor was obtained from a man aged 18-30 years in good health. The specimen sequenced was naive CD4+ T cells sorted from blood. Subset of the sample: CD45RA+ positively selected. Written as DNA, the CDR3 is TGTGCCAGCAGTGTCTTGGGGGCAGAGACCCAGTACTTC. It encodes CASSVLGAETQYF.